These T cell receptor beta chains were read from a single sample in a study of blood T cell repertoires in COVID-19. This table comes from immunoSEQ multiplex PCR, and its TCRdb copy is limited to in-frame clones, with some not included. The sample lists about 210,000 clones; about 78% were seen once. The sample taken for sequencing was peripheral blood. These receptors all stem from a woman in her 70s with acute or convalescent COVID-19. CDR3s include the opening cysteine and the closing phenylalanine or tryptophan. The order of the fields is clone size, V gene, D gene, J gene, CDR3 DNA, CDR3 protein. The D gene is left open where the match is weak. Clone size appears in some rows only: once, few, many, or a class for an expanded clone.

clone size: .; V gene: TRBV6-5; D gene: TRBD1; J gene: TRBJ2-2; CDR3 DNA: TGTGCCAGCAGCGGGACAGGGGACACCGGGGAGCTGTTTTTT; CDR3 protein: CASSGTGDTGELFF
clone size: .; V gene: TRBV10-2; D gene: .; J gene: TRBJ2-1; CDR3 DNA: TGCGCCAGCAGTGAGTCGATCTACGATGAGCAGTTCTTC; CDR3 protein: CASSESIYDEQFF
clone size: .; V gene: TRBV18; D gene: .; J gene: TRBJ1-1; CDR3 DNA: TGTGCCAGCTCACCAGGGGTAGCAGGGGACACTGAAGCTTTCTTT; CDR3 protein: CASSPGVAGDTEAFF
clone size: .; V gene: TRBV14; D gene: TRBD1; J gene: TRBJ1-2; CDR3 DNA: TGTGCCAGCAGCCCGGACAGGGGGCGCGTTAACTATGGCTACACCTTC; CDR3 protein: CASSPDRGRVNYGYTF
clone size: .; V gene: TRBV2; D gene: TRBD1; J gene: TRBJ2-2; CDR3 DNA: TGTGCCAGCAACCCAGGCCCGGGACAGGGGATCGGGGAGCTGTTTTTT; CDR3 protein: CASNPGPGQGIGELFF
clone size: .; V gene: TRBV4-3; D gene: .; J gene: TRBJ1-2; CDR3 DNA: TGCGCCAGCAGCCAAGGGGAGGGAAGCTATGGCTACACCTTC; CDR3 protein: CASSQGEGSYGYTF
clone size: .; V gene: TRBV3-1/TRBV3-2; D gene: .; J gene: TRBJ2-2; CDR3 DNA: TGTGCCAGCAGACCCGGGAAAGGGGGGGTTACTACCGGGGAGCTGTTTTTT; CDR3 protein: CASRPGKGGVTTGELFF
clone size: .; V gene: TRBV4-3; D gene: TRBD2; J gene: TRBJ2-4; CDR3 DNA: TGCGCCAGCAGCCAAGATCGGGTTCGGGGGGGTCAGGGATCCAAAAACATTCAGTACTTC; CDR3 protein: CASSQDRVRGGQGSKNIQYF
clone size: few; V gene: TRBV18; D gene: .; J gene: TRBJ1-1; CDR3 DNA: TGTGCCAGCTCGCTAAACTTACAGGGAAACACTGAAGCTTTCTTT; CDR3 protein: CASSLNLQGNTEAFF
clone size: .; V gene: TRBV3-1/TRBV3-2; D gene: .; J gene: TRBJ2-7; CDR3 DNA: TGTGCCAGCAGCCAAAAGGGAGGCTCCTACGAGCAGTACTTC; CDR3 protein: CASSQKGGSYEQYF
clone size: few; V gene: TRBV24-1; D gene: .; J gene: TRBJ2-5; CDR3 DNA: TGTGCCACCAGTGATTCCGGAAGGGAGGAAGAGACCCAGTACTTC; CDR3 protein: CATSDSGREEETQYF
clone size: few; V gene: TRBV28; D gene: .; J gene: TRBJ2-2; CDR3 DNA: TGTGCCAGCAGTTTAGCCCCACCGGCCGGGGAGCTGTTTTTT; CDR3 protein: CASSLAPPAGELFF
clone size: .; V gene: TRBV6-5; D gene: .; J gene: TRBJ2-7; CDR3 DNA: TGTGCCCACTGGGTGAGAGGTGAAGGTTCCTACGAGCAGTACTTC; CDR3 protein: CAHWVRGEGSYEQYF
clone size: .; V gene: TRBV6-2/TRBV6-3; D gene: TRBD2; J gene: TRBJ2-3; CDR3 DNA: TGTGCCAGCAGTTTAGCGGGGACCCGCGATACGCAGTATTTT; CDR3 protein: CASSLAGTRDTQYF
clone size: few; V gene: TRBV9; D gene: .; J gene: TRBJ1-5; CDR3 DNA: TGTGCCAGCAGCTTTGGGGGCGAGGGCAATCAGCCCCAGCATTTT; CDR3 protein: CASSFGGEGNQPQHF
clone size: .; V gene: TRBV7-6; D gene: TRBD1; J gene: TRBJ1-1; CDR3 DNA: TGTGCCAGCAGCTCAGGGGGCTCAGCAATGAACACTGAAGCTTTCTTT; CDR3 protein: CASSSGGSAMNTEAFF
clone size: .; V gene: TRBV29-1; D gene: .; J gene: TRBJ1-1; CDR3 DNA: TGCAGCGTTGAAGATCGCAGGGTATCTACTGAAGCTTTCTTT; CDR3 protein: CSVEDRRVSTEAFF
clone size: .; V gene: TRBV3-1/TRBV3-2; D gene: .; J gene: TRBJ1-1; CDR3 DNA: TGTGCCAGCCGCTTGCGTGAGAGCACTGAAGCTTTCTTT; CDR3 protein: CASRLRESTEAFF
clone size: .; V gene: TRBV10-3; D gene: TRBD1; J gene: TRBJ2-5; CDR3 DNA: TGTGCCATCAGGGACTTGGGACAGGGAGAGACCCAGTACTTC; CDR3 protein: CAIRDLGQGETQYF
clone size: few; V gene: TRBV20-1; D gene: TRBD2; J gene: TRBJ2-7; CDR3 DNA: TGCAGTGCTAGTAGACTAGCGGGGGGAGCCTACGAGCAGTACTTC; CDR3 protein: CSASRLAGGAYEQYF
clone size: .; V gene: TRBV24-1; D gene: .; J gene: TRBJ2-6; CDR3 DNA: TGTGCCACCAGTTATACTGGGGCCAACGTCCTGACTTTC; CDR3 protein: CATSYTGANVLTF
clone size: .; V gene: TRBV6-5; D gene: .; J gene: TRBJ1-6; CDR3 DNA: TGTGCCAGCAGACAATATAATTCACCCCTCCACTTT; CDR3 protein: CASRQYNSPLHF
clone size: .; V gene: TRBV3-1/TRBV3-2; D gene: .; J gene: TRBJ1-3; CDR3 DNA: TGTGCCAGCAGCCGAGCGAGCTCTGGAAACACCATATATTTT; CDR3 protein: CASSRASSGNTIYF
clone size: .; V gene: TRBV30; D gene: .; J gene: TRBJ1-5; CDR3 DNA: TGTGCCTGGAGTAAGGGGTACGATCAGCCCCAGCATTTT; CDR3 protein: CAWSKGYDQPQHF
clone size: .; V gene: TRBV7-2; D gene: .; J gene: TRBJ1-6; CDR3 DNA: TGTGCCAGCAGCTTAGCCCGTATAAATTCACCCCTCCACTTT; CDR3 protein: CASSLARINSPLHF
clone size: .; V gene: TRBV19; D gene: TRBD2; J gene: TRBJ2-3; CDR3 DNA: TGTGCCAGTAGTCGGGGAGGGGGCAGACTAGCGGCCTATACGCAGTATTTT; CDR3 protein: CASSRGGGRLAAYTQYF
clone size: .; V gene: TRBV7-2; D gene: TRBD1; J gene: TRBJ2-3; CDR3 DNA: TGTGCCAGCAGCTTAGGACAGGGCGAAGATACGCAGTATTTT; CDR3 protein: CASSLGQGEDTQYF
clone size: .; V gene: TRBV7-2; D gene: .; J gene: TRBJ2-5; CDR3 DNA: TGTGCCAGCAGCTTTAGCGGAGGGAAAGAGACCCAGTACTTC; CDR3 protein: CASSFSGGKETQYF
clone size: .; V gene: TRBV7-9; D gene: .; J gene: TRBJ1-1; CDR3 DNA: TGTGCCAGCAGTTCTTTGGCCCGGGACACTGAAGCTTTCTTT; CDR3 protein: CASSSLARDTEAFF
clone size: .; V gene: TRBV2; D gene: .; J gene: TRBJ2-2; CDR3 DNA: TGTGCCAGCAGAGAGGTTGGCGACAACACCGGGGAGCTGTTTTTT; CDR3 protein: CASREVGDNTGELFF
clone size: .; V gene: TRBV7-8; D gene: .; J gene: TRBJ2-2; CDR3 DNA: TGTGCCAGCAGCCCTACATCGGGACTGGACACCGGGGAGCTGTTTTTT; CDR3 protein: CASSPTSGLDTGELFF
clone size: .; V gene: TRBV9; D gene: .; J gene: TRBJ1-2; CDR3 DNA: TGTGCCAGCAGCCCCCCGGGGGAGATAAACAACTATGGCTACACCTTC; CDR3 protein: CASSPPGEINNYGYTF
clone size: .; V gene: TRBV3-1/TRBV3-2; D gene: .; J gene: TRBJ2-5; CDR3 DNA: TGTGCCAGCAGCCTGCATGGAGGGGGGGGAGAGACCCAGTACTTC; CDR3 protein: CASSLHGGGGETQYF
clone size: once; V gene: TRBV24-1; D gene: TRBD2; J gene: TRBJ2-1; CDR3 DNA: TGTGCCACCAGTGATTTCCCAGCGGGGGGACGTTACAATGAGCAGTTCTTC; CDR3 protein: CATSDFPAGGRYNEQFF
clone size: .; V gene: TRBV6-5; D gene: .; J gene: TRBJ2-7; CDR3 DNA: TGTGCCAGCAGTTACTCGGGGGGATCCGGCTACGAGCAGTACTTC; CDR3 protein: CASSYSGGSGYEQYF
clone size: .; V gene: TRBV11-2; D gene: .; J gene: TRBJ2-3; CDR3 DNA: TGTGCCAGCAGCTTAGATCGTTTGCGGCCTATCGTCACAGATACGCAGTATTTT; CDR3 protein: CASSLDRLRPIVTDTQYF
clone size: .; V gene: TRBV25-1; D gene: TRBD2; J gene: TRBJ2-2; CDR3 DNA: TGTGCCAGCAGTAGGGGACTAGCGGGGGCCCCCGGAACCGGGGAGCTGTTTTTT; CDR3 protein: CASSRGLAGAPGTGELFF
clone size: .; V gene: TRBV25-1; D gene: .; J gene: TRBJ1-4; CDR3 DNA: TGTGCCAGCAGCCAGGACAGACCAAATGAAAAACTGTTTTTT; CDR3 protein: CASSQDRPNEKLFF